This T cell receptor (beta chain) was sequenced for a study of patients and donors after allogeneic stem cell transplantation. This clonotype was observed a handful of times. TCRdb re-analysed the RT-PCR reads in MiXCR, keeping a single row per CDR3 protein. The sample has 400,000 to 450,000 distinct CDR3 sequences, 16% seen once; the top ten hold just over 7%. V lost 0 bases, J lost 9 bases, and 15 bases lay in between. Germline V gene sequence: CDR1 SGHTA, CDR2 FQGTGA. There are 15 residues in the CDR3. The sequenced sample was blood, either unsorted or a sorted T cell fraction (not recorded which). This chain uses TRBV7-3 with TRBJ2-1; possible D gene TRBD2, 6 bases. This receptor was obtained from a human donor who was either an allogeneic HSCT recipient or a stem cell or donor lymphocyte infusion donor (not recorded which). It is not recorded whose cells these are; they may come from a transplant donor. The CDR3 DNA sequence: TGTGCCAGCAGCTTAACGTTTGCTAGCGTTCCTGAGCAGTTCTTC. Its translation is CASSLTFASVPEQFF. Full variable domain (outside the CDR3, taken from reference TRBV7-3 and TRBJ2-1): GAGVSQTPSNKVTEKGKYVELRCDPISGHTALYWYRQSLGQGPEFLIYFQGTGAADDSGLPNDRFFAVRPEGSVSTLKIQRTERGDSAVYLCASSLTFASVPEQFFGPGTRLTVL.